The T cell receptor beta chain described here comes from a study of T cell responses to AZD1222 COVID-19 vaccine. Findings and caveats of the study: Recipients of two AZD1222 doses showed rising Spike-specific TCR breadth and depth. Most donors were white British and more were female, and clonal diversity was possibly underestimated. With dominance at 160-218 and 743-854, vaccine-associated CD4 TCRs spanned spike.

Clones were sequenced by immunoSEQ multiplex PCR, and TCRdb holds only the in-frame ones, with some missing. Of fewer than 120,000 clones in the sample, roughly 90% were seen once. On this clone: Its target is not known.

Trimming took 6 bases from V and 7 from J, leaving 15 bases between them. The CDR3 is made up of 12 amino acids. CDR1 is SQVTM, CDR2 ANQGSEA, per germline. The clonotype was recovered from an adult who received the AZD1222 COVID-19 vaccine. The chain links TRBV29-1 to TRBJ1-2; a weak D match, TRBD1 (6 bases). Sequenced material: peripheral blood, taken 28 days after the second AZD1222 dose. The CDR3: CSVGGGEGGYTF. For the CDR3, the DNA is TGCAGCGTCGGCGGGGGCGAGGGTGGCTACACCTTC.